The sequence of this T cell receptor beta chain was determined in a study of blood T cell repertoires in COVID-19. Study at large: Collection of acute and convalescent COVID-19 samples took place in the United States, Italy and Spain. PBMCs, B-cell-depleted T cells, or T cells provided the cDNA or gDNA that made up the material.

Clones were read by immunoSEQ multiplex PCR, and TCRdb kept only the in-frame ones, dropping some. The sample shows about 160,000 clones, less than 85% of them seen only once. The CDR3 extends over 16 amino acids. Germline lookup yields CDR1 MNHEY and CDR2 SMNVEV (reference sequence). V trimming: 4 bases; J trimming: 4 bases; junction bases outside the gene matches: 13. The sample consisted of peripheral blood. The chain couples TRBV27 to TRBJ2-7; TRBD1 matches 7 bases. This sequence was found in a woman aged 80 or over with active or convalescent COVID-19. The CDR3 DNA follows: TGTGCCAGCAGTTCGATCCTCACGGACAGGTTTTACGAGCAGTACTTC. Protein product: CASSSILTDRFYEQYF.